A single sample gave rise to the 2 T cell receptor beta chains below, sequenced in a study of beta chain features in type 1 diabetes. The study reverse transcribed the entire isolated RNA, so it sequenced expressed TCRB transcripts. The table came from immunoSEQ multiplex PCR; TCRdb's copy has only in-frame clones and leaves some out. The sample records roughly 14,000 clones, roughly 44% being singletons. Sequencing used stem cell memory CD4+ T cells from blood. The receptors stem from a woman between 35 and 50 years old in good health.

The chain carries TRBV5-6 and TRBJ2-7, with 11 nucleotides matching TRBD1. CDR3 length equals 16 residues. The V and J ends lost 4 bases and 3 bases, in that order; junction bases with no gene match: 9. The germline V gene encodes CDR1 SGHDT and CDR2 YYEEEE. CDR3 loop: CASSVTPGQGGYEQYF. The DNA for the CDR3 is TGTGCCAGCAGCGTAACCCCGGGACAGGGGGGCTACGAGCAGTACTTC. The full variable domain, in which reference TRBV5-6 and TRBJ2-7 provide the parts outside the CDR3, is DAGVTQSPTHLIKTRGQQVTLRCSPKSGHDTVSWYQQALGQGPQFIFQYYEEEERQRGNFPDRFSGHQFPNYSSELNVNALLLGDSALYLCASSVTPGQGGYEQYFGPGTRLTVT.

This clone occurred once. One end of the junction varies from germline; a read error may be responsible. The chain employs TRBV5-4 and TRBJ2-3, with D unresolved. The CDR3 spans 14 residues. CDR1 and CDR2 from the germline V gene are SGHNT and YYREEE (reference sequence). CDR3 nucleotides: TGCGCCAGCAGCCAAGAAGATGCGAGAGATACGCAGTATTTT. Its translation is CASSQEDARDTQYF.